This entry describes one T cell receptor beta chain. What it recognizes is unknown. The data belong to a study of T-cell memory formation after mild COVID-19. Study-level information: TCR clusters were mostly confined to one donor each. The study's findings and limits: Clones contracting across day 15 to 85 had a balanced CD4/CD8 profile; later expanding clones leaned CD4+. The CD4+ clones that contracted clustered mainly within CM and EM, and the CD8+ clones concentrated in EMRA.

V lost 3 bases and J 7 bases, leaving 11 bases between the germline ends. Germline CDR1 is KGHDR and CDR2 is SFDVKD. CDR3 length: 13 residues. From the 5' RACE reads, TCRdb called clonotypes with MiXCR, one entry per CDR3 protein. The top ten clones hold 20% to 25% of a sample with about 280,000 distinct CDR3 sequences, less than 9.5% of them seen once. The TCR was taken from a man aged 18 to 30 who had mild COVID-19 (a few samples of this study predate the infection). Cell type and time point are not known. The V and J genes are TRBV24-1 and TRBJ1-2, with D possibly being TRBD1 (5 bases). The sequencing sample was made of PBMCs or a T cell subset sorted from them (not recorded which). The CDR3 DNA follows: TGTGCCACCAGTGATCGAGGGGCGGCTGGCTACACCTTC. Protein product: CATSDRGAAGYTF.